This TCR beta chain is drawn from a study of Ad26.COV2.S vaccination and SARS-CoV-2 variants. TCRdb's table, derived via immunoSEQ multiplex PCR, lists solely in-frame clones and lacks some. The repertoire consists of around 300,000 clones, with about 86% occurring once and the leading ten covering about 10%. Treatment in this sample: 15 to 20 received Ad26.COV2.S at low or high dose, single or two shots; roughly five received placebo; per-sample allocation not given. Sample collection was performed on day 63 after the first vaccine or placebo injection. The CDR3 extends over 15 amino acids. Trimming removed 0 bases from V and 0 bases from J, with 5 bases in between. The V gene's germline CDR1 is SGHTA and CDR2 FQGNSA.

The J gene is TRBJ1-4, the V gene TRBV7-2; D not resolved. The receptor comes from a person aged 18-60 years who received the Ad26.COV2.S COVID-19 vaccine or a placebo. The sample here was peripheral blood, taken in a trial of Ad26.COV2.S vaccine versus placebo. The CDR3 region is CASSLAAPTNEKLFF. CDR3 nucleotide sequence: TGTGCCAGCAGCTTAGCCGCCCCAACTAATGAAAAACTGTTTTTT.